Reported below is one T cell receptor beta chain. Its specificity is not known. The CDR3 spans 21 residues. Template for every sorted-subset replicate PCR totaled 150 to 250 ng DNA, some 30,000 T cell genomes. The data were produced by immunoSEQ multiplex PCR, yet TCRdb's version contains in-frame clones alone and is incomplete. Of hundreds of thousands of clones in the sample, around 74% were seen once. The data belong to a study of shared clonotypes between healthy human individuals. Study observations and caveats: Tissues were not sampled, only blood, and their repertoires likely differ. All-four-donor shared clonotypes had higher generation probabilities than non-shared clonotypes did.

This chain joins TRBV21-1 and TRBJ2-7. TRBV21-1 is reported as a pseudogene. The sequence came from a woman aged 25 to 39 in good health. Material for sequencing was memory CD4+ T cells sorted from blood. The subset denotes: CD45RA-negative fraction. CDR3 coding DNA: TGTGCCAGCAGCCCACCCAAAAGGTCCGAGTATAGGGACGTGAGCTCCTACGAGCAGTACTTC. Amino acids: CASSPPKRSEYRDVSSYEQYF.